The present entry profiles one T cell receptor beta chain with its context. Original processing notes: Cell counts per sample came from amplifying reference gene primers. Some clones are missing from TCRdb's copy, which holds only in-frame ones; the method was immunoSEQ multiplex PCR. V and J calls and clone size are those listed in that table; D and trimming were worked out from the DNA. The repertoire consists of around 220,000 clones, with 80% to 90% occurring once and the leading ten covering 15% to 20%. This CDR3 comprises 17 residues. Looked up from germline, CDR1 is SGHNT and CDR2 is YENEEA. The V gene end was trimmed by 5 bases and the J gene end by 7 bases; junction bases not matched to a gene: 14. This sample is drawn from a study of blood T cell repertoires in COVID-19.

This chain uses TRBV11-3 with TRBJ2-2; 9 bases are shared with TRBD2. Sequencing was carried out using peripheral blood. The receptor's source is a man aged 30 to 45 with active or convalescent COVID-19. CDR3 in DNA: TGTGCCAGCAGCCCCCGGGGGATAGCGGGAGTGGGCGGGGAGCTGTTTTTT. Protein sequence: CASSPRGIAGVGGELFF.